The TCR beta chain under discussion was sequenced for a study of T cell clonality in common variable immunodeficiency. Libraries were prepared by immunoSEQ multiplex PCR; TCRdb keeps only in-frame clonotypes and omits some of them. The table lists roughly 52,000 clones, with no singletons. This clone was picked up a small number of times. The target antigen is unknown. The read halts 3 residues ahead of the CDR3 end, with the missing end drawn from the germline J gene. Trimming took 4 bases from V and 4 from J, leaving 11 bases between them. The CDR3 is 13 residues long. The germline CDR1 and CDR2 sequences are SGHRS and YFSETQ. Study-wide points: CVID patient heterogeneity limited repertoire-clinical complication correlations.

This TCR derives from a person aged 18 to 70 in good health. The J gene is TRBJ2-5, the V gene TRBV5-1; D perhaps matches TRBD2 (5 bases). The specimen sequenced was peripheral blood mononuclear cells. The CDR3 here is CASSPRVGETQYF. The DNA read from the CDR3 is TGCGCCAGCAGCCCGAGGGTGGGAGAGACC.